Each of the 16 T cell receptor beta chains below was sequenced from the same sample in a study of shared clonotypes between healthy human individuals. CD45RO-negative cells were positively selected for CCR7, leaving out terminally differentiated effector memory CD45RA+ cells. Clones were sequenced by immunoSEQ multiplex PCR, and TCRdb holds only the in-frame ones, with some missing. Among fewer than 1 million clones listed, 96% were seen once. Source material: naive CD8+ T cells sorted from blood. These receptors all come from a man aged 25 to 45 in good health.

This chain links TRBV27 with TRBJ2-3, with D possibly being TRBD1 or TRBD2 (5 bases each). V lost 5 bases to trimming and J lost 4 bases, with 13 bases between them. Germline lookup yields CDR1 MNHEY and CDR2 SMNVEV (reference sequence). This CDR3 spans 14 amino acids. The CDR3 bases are TGTGCCAGCAGTCGTCCGGGGCTGGCAGATACGCAGTATTTT. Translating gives CASSRPGLADTQYF.

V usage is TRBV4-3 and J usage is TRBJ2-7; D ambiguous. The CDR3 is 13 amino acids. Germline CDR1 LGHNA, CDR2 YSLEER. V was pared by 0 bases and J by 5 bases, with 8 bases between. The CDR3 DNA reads TGCGCCAGCAGCCAAGATGTTAGCAACGAGCAGTACTTC. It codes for CASSQDVSNEQYF.

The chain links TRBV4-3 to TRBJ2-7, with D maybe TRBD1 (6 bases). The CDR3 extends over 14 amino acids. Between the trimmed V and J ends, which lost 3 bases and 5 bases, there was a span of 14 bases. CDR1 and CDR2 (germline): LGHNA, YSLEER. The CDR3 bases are TGCGCCAGCAGCCAGCAGAGGAACAGGGACGAGCAGTACTTC. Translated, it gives CASSQQRNRDEQYF.

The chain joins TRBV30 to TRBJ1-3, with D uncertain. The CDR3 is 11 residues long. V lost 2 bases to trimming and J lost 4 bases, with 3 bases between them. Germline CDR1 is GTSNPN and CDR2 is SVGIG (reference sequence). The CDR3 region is CAWSPGNTIYF. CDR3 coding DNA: TGTGCCTGGAGTCCAGGAAACACCATATATTTT.

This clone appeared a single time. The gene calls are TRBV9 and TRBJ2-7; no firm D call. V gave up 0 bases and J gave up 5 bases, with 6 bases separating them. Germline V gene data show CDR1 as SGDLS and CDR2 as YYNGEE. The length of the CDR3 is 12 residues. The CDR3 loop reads CASSVGTNEQYF. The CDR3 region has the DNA TGTGCCAGCAGCGTAGGTACAAACGAGCAGTACTTC.

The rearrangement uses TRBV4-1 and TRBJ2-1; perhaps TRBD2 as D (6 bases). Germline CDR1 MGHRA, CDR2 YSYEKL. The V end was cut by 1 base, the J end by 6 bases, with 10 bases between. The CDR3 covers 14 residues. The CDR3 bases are TGCGCCAGCAGCCAAGGGGAGGCGAGCAATGAGCAGTTCTTC. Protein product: CASSQGEASNEQFF.

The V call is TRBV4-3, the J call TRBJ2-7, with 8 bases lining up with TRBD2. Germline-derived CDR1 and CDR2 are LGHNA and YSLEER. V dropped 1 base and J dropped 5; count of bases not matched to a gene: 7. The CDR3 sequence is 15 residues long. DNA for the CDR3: TGCGCCAGCAGCCAAGGTCTAGCGGGCGCGGACGAGCAGTACTTC. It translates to CASSQGLAGADEQYF.

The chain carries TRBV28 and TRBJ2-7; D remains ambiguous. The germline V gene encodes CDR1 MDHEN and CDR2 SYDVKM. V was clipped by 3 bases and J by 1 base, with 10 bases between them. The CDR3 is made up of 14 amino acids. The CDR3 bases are TGTGCCAGCAGTTTCTACAGTCAATCCTACGAGCAGTACTTC. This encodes CASSFYSQSYEQYF.

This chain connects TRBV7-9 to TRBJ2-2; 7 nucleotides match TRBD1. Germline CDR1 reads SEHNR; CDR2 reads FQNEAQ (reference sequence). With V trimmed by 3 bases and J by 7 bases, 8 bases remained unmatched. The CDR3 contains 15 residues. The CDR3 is CASSLDRTGLGELFF. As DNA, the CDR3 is TGTGCCAGCAGCTTGGACCGGACAGGACTCGGGGAGCTGTTTTTT.

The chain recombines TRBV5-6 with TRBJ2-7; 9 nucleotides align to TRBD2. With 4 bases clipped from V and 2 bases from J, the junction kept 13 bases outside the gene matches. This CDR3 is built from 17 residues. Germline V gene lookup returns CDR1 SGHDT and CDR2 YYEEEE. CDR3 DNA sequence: TGTGCCAGCAGCCCGGGGATAGCGGGAGTTGTACCCTACGAGCAGTACTTC. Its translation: CASSPGIAGVVPYEQYF. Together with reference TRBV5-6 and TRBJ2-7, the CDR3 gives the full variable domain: DAGVTQSPTHLIKTRGQQVTLRCSPKSGHDTVSWYQQALGQGPQFIFQYYEEEERQRGNFPDRFSGHQFPNYSSELNVNALLLGDSALYLCASSPGIAGVVPYEQYFGPGTRLTVT.

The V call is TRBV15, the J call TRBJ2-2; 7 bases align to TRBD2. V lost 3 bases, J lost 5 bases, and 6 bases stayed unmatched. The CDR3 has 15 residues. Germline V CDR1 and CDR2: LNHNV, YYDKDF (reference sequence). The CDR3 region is CATSRREGVTGELFF. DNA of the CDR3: TGTGCCACCAGCAGGAGGGAGGGCGTAACCGGGGAGCTGTTTTTT.

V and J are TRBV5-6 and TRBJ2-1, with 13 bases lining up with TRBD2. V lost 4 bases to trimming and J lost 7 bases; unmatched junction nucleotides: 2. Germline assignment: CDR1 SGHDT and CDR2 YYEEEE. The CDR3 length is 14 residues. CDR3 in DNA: TGTGCCAGCAGCACGGGACTAGCGGGGAATGAGCAGTTCTTC. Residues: CASSTGLAGNEQFF.

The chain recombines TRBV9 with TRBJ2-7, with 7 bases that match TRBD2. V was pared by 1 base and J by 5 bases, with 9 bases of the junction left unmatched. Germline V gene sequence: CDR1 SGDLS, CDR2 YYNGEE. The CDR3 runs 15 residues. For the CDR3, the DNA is TGTGCCAGCAGCGTATCTGGCCTAGCGGTTCACGAGCAGTACTTC. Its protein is CASSVSGLAVHEQYF.

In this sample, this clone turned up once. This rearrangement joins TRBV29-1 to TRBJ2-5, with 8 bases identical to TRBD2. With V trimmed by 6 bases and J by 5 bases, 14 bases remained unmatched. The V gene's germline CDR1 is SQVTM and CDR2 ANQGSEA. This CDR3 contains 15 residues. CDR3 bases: TGCAGCGTCGAGACCGGGACTAGTGAGAGCGAGACCCAGTACTTC. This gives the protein CSVETGTSESETQYF.

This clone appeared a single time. CDR3 in DNA: TGTGCCATCAGTGATATAGACAGAGTCTACGAGCAGTACTTC. Translating it yields CAISDIDRVYEQYF. This chain connects TRBV10-3 to TRBJ2-7, with D perhaps TRBD1 (5 bases). The germline V gene encodes CDR1 ENHRY and CDR2 SYGVKD. This CDR3 has 14 amino acids. The V gene lost 3 bases and the J gene lost 3 bases, with 12 bases spanning the gap.

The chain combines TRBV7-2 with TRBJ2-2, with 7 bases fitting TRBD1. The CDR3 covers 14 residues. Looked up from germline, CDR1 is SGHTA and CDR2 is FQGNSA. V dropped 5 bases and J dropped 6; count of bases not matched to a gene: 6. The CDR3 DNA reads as TGTGCCAGCAGCCAAAATCAGGGGGCCGGGGAGCTGTTTTTT. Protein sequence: CASSQNQGAGELFF.